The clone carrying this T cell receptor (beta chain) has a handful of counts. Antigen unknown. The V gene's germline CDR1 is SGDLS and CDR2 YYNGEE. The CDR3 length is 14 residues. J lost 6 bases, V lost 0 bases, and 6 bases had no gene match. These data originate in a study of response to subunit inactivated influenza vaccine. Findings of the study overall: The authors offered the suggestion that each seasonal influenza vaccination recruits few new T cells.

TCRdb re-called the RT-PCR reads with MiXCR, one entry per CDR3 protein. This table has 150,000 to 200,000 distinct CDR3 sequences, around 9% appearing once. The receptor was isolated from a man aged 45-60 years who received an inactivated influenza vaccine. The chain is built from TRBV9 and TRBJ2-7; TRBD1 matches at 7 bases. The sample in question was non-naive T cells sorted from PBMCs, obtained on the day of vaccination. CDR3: CASSVARQGAEQYF. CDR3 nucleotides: TGTGCCAGCAGCGTAGCGAGACAGGGCGCCGAGCAGTACTTC.